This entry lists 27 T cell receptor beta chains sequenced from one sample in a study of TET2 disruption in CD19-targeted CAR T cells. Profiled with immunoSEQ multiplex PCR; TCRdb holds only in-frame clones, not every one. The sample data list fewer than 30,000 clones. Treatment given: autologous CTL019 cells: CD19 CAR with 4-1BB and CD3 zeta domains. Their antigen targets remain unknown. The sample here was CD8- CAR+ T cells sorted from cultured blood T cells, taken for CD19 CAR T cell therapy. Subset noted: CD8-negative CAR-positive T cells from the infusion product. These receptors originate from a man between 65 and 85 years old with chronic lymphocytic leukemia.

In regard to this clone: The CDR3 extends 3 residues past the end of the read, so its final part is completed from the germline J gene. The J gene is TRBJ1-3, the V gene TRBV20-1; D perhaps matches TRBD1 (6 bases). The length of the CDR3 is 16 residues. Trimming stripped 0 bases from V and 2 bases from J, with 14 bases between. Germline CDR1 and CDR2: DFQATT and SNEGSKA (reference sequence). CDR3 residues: CSARDQAGATGNTIYF. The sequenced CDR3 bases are TGCAGTGCTAGAGATCAGGCGGGGGCGACTGGAAACACC.

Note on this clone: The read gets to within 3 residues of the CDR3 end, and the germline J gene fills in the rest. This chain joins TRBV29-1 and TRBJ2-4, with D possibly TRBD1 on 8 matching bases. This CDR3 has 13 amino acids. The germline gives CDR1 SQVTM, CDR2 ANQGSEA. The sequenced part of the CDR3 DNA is TGCAGCGTGGGGGGGACAGGATCCTATGGT. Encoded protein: CSVGGTGSYG. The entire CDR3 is CSVGGTGSYGQYF.

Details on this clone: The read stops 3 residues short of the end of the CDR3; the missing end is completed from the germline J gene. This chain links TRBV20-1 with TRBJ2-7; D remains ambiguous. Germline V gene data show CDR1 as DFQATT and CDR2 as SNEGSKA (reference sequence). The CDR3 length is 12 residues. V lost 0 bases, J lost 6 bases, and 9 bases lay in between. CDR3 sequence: CSARDQDFEQYF. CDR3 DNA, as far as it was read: TGCAGTGCTAGAGATCAGGATTTCGAG.

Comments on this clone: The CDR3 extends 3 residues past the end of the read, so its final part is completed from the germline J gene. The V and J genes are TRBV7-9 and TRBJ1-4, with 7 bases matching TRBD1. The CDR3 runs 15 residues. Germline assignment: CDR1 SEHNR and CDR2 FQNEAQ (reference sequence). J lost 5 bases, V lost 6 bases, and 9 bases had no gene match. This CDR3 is CASRSDRVMNEKLFF. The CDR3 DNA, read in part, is TGTGCCAGCAGGTCCGACAGGGTTATGAATGAAAAA.

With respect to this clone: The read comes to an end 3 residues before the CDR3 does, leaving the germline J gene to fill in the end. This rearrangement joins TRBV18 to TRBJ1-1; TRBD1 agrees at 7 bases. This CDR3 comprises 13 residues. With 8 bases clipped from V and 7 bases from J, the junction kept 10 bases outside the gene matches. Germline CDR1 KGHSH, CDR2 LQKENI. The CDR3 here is CASLGQTDGEAFF. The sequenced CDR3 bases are TGTGCCAGCCTGGGACAGACCGACGGTGAA.

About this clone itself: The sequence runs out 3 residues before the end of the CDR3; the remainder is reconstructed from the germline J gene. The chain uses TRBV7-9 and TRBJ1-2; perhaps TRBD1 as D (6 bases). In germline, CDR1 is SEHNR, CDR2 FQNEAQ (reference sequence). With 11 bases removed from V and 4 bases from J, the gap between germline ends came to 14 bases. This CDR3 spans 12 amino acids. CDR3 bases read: TGTGCCGAATCGGGGGGCCCCTATGGC. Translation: CAESGGPYG. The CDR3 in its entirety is CAESGGPYGYTF.

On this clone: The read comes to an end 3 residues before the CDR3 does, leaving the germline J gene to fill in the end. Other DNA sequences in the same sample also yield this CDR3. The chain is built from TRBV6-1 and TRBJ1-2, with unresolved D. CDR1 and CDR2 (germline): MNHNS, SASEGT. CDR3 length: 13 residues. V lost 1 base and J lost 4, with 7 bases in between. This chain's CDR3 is CASSEVRAYGYTF. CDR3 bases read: TGTGCCAGCAGTGAAGTAAGGGCCTATGGC.

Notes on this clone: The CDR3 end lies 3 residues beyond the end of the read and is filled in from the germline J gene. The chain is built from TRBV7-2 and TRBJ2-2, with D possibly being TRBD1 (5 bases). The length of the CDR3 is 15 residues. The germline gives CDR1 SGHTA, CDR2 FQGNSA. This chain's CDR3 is CASSLPPGQNSPLFF. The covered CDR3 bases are TGTGCCAGCAGCCTGCCCCCAGGGCAGAATTCACCG.

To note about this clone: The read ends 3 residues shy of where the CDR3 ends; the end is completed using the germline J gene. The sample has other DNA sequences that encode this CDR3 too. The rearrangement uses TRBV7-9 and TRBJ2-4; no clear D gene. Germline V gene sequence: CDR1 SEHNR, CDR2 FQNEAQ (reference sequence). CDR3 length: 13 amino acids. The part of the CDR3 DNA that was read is TGTGCCAGCAGCTCTAGACCGAACTATGGT. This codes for CASSSRPNYG. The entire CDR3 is CASSSRPNYGQYF.

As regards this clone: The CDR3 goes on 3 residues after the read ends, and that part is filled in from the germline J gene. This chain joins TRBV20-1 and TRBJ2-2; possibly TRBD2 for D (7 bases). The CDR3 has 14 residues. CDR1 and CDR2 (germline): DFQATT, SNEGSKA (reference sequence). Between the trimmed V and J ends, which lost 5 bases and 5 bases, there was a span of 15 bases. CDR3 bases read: TGCAGTGCTCAAGGGGGGGCCGGAACCGGGGAG. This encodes CSAQGGAGTGE. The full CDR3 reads CSAQGGAGTGELFF.

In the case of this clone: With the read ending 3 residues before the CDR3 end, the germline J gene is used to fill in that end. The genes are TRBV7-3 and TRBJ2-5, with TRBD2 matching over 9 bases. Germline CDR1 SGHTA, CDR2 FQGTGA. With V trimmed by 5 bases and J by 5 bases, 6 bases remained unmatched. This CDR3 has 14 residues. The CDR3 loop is CASSRGGARETQYF. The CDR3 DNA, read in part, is TGTGCCAGCAGCCGCGGGGGGGCCCGGGAGACC.

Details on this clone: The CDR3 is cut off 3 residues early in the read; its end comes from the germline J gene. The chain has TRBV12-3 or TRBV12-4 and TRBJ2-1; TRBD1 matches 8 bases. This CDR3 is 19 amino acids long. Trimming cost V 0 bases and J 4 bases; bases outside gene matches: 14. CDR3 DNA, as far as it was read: TGTGCCAGCAGTTTAGCTTCCCCCCTAGGCAGGGGGCCTTACAATGAG. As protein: CASSLASPLGRGPYNE. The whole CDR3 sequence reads CASSLASPLGRGPYNEQFF.

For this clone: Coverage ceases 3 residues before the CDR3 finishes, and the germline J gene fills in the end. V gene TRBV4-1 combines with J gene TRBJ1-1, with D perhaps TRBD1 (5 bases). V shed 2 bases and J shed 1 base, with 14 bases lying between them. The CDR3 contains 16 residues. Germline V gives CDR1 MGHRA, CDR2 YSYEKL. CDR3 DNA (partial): TGCGCCAGCAGCCAAAGGGCAGCAGGGCCGAACACTGAA. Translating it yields CASSQRAAGPNTE. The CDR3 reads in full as CASSQRAAGPNTEAFF.

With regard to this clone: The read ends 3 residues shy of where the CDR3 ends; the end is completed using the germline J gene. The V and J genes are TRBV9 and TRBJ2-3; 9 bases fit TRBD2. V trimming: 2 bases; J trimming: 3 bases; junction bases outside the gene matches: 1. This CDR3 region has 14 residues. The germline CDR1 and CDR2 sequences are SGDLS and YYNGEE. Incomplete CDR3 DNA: TGTGCCAGCAGCGTCGGACTAGCGACAGATACG. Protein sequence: CASSVGLATDT. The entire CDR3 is CASSVGLATDTQYF. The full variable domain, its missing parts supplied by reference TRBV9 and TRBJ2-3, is DSGVTQTPKHLITATGQRVTLRCSPRSGDLSVYWYQQSLDQGLQFLIQYYNGEERAKGNILERFSAQQFPDLHSELNLSSLELGDSALYFCASSVGLATDTQYFGPGTRLTVL.

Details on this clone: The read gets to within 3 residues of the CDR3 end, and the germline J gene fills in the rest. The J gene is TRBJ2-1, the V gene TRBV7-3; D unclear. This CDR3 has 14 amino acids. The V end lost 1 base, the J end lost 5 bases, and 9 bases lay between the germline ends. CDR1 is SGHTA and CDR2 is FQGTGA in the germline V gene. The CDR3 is CASSLSTRDNEQFF. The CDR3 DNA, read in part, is TGTGCCAGCAGCTTAAGTACAAGAGACAATGAG. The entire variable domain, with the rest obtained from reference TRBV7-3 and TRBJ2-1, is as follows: GAGVSQTPSNKVTEKGKYVELRCDPISGHTALYWYRQSLGQGPEFLIYFQGTGAADDSGLPNDRFFAVRPEGSVSTLKIQRTERGDSAVYLCASSLSTRDNEQFFGPGTRLTVL.

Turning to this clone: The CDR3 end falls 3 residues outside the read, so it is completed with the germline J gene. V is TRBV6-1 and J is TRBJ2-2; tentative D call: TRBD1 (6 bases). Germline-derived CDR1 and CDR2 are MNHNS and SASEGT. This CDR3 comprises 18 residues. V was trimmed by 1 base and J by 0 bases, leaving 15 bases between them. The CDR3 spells CASSEVPFRGANTGELFF. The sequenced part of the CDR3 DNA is TGTGCCAGCAGTGAAGTCCCCTTCAGGGGCGCGAACACCGGGGAG.

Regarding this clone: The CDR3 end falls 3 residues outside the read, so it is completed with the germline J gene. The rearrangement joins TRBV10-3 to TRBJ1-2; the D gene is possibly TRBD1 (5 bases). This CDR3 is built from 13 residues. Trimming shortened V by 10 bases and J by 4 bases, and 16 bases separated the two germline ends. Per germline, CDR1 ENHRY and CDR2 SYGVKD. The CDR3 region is CATRARVTYGYTF. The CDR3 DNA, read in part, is TGTGCCACCCGGGCCAGGGTAACCTATGGC.

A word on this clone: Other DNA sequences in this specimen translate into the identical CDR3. Incomplete CDR3 DNA: TGTGCCAGCAGCGTCTTGGACAGGATTGGAAACACC. Amino acid sequence: CASSVLDRIGNT. The entire CDR3 protein is CASSVLDRIGNTIYF. The gene calls are TRBV5-8 and TRBJ1-3; 7 positions agree with TRBD1. Read coverage stops 3 residues before the CDR3 terminus; the germline J gene supplies the remainder. With V trimmed by 4 bases and J by 3 bases, 7 bases remained unmatched. The CDR3 is made up of 15 amino acids. Germline lookup yields CDR1 SGHTS and CDR2 YDEGEE.

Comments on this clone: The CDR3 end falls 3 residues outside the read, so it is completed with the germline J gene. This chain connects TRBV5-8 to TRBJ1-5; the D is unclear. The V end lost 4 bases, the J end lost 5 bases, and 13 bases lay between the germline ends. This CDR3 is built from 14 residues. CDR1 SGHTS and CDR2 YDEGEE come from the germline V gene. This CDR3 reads CASSPEPNYQPQHF. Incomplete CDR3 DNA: TGTGCCAGCAGCCCCGAACCGAACTATCAGCCC.

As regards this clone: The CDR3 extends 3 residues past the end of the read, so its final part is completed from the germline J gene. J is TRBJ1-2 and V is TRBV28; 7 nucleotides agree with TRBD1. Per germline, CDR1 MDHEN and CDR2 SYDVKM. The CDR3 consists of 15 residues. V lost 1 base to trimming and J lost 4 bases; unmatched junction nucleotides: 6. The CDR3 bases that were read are TGTGCCAGCAGTTTATCGAACAGGGGCCTCTATGGC. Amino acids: CASSLSNRGLYG. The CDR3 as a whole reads CASSLSNRGLYGYTF.

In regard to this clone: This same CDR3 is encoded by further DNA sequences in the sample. Incomplete CDR3 DNA: TGTGCCAGCAGTGAAGCGGGACAGGGCCTCTATGGC. Translation: CASSEAGQGLYG. The full CDR3 sequence reads CASSEAGQGLYGYTF. The chain is built from TRBV6-1 and TRBJ1-2; 9 bases agree with TRBD1. The sequenced fragment ends 3 residues before the CDR3 boundary, so the rest is inferred from the germline J gene. The CDR3 has 15 amino acids. Germline values: CDR1 MNHNS, CDR2 SASEGT. J gave up 4 bases and V 0 bases, and 3 bases lay outside the gene matches.

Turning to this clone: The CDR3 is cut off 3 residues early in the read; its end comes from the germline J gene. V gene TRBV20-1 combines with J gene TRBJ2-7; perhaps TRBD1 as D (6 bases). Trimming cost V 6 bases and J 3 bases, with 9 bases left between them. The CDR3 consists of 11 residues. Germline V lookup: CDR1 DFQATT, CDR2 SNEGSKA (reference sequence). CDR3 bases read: TGCAGTGCCTTACAGGGCTACGAG. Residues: CSALQGYE. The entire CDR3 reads CSALQGYEQYF.

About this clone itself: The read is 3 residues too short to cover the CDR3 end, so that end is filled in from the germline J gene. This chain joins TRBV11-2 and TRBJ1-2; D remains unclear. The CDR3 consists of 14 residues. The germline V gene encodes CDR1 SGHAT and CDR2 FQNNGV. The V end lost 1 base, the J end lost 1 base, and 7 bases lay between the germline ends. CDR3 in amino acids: CASSLGQYNYGYTF. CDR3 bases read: TGTGCCAGCAGCTTAGGACAATATAACTATGGC.

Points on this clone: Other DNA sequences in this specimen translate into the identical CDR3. The CDR3 DNA, read in part, is TGCAGTGCTACACAGGGGGCATGGCAGCCC. Residues: CSATQGAWQP. The entire CDR3 protein is CSATQGAWQPQHF. The chain couples TRBV20-1 to TRBJ1-5; 9 bases fit TRBD1. The read comes to an end 3 residues before the CDR3 does, leaving the germline J gene to fill in the end. The CDR3 spans 13 residues. Trimming cost V 4 bases and J 7 bases; bases outside gene matches: 5. The germline CDR1 and CDR2 sequences are DFQATT and SNEGSKA (reference sequence).

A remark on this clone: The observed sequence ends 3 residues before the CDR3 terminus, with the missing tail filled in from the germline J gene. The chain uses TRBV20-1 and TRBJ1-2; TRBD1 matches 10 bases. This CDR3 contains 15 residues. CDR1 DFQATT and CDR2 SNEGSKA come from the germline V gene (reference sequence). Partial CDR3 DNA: TGCAGTGCACTGTTGGGACAGGGGAATATGAATGAC. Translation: CSALLGQGNMND. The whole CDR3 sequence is CSALLGQGNMNDYTF.

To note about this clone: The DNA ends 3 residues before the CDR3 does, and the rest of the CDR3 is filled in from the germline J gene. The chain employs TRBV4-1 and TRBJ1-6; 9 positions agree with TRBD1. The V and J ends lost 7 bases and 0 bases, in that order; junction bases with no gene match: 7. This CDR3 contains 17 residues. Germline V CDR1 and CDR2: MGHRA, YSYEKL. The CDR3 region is CASNIGQGRSYNSPLHF. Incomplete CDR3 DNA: TGCGCCAGCAATATAGGACAGGGGCGCTCCTATAATTCACCC.

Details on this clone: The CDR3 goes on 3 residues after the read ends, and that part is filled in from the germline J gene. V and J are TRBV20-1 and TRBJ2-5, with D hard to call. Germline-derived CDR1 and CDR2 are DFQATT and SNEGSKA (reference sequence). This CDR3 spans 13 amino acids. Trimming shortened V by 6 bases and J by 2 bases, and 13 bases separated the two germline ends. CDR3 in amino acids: CSADSPSQETQYF. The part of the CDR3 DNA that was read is TGCAGTGCCGACTCACCCAGTCAAGAGACC.